The rows below give T cell receptor beta chains drawn from one sample of a study of shared clonotypes between healthy human individuals. The protocol was immunoSEQ multiplex PCR, while the TCRdb copy is restricted to in-frame clones and leaves out a portion. The sample has around 550,000 clones, 95% seen once. The sample taken for sequencing was naive CD8+ T cells sorted from blood. These receptors all come from a young woman in good health. CDR3s include the opening cysteine and the closing phenylalanine or tryptophan. A D gene is named only where the DNA matches it firmly. Expanded clones get a size class; other rows say once, few or many, or leave the size out.

clone_size,cdr3_length,v_call,d_call,j_call,cdr3_nt,cdr3_aa
-,16,TRBV27,-,TRBJ2-1,TGTGCCAGCAGTCTCGCAACGGGATCTTCCTACAATGAGCAGTTCTTC,CASSLATGSSYNEQFF
-,16,TRBV9,-,TRBJ2-2,TGTGCCAGCAGCGTAGGGGATACGTTCGCTACCGGGGAGCTGTTTTTT,CASSVGDTFATGELFF
few,10,TRBV20-1,-,TRBJ1-5,TGCAGTGCTAGCAATCAGCCCCAGCATTTT,CSASNQPQHF
once,15,TRBV6-1,TRBD1,TRBJ1-3,TGTGCCAGCAGTGGGGACAGACGCTCTGGAAACACCATATATTTT,CASSGDRRSGNTIYF
-,13,TRBV25-1,-,TRBJ2-7,TGTGCCAGCAGTGTATCCGGGAGCTACGAGCAGTACTTC,CASSVSGSYEQYF
-,13,TRBV27,-,TRBJ2-7,TGTGCCAGCAGTTTCACAGGGACCAACGAGCAGTACTTC,CASSFTGTNEQYF
-,14,TRBV27,-,TRBJ1-3,TGTGCCAGCAGTTTTGGCAGCTCTGGAAACACCATATATTTT,CASSFGSSGNTIYF
once,15,TRBV7-3,-,TRBJ1-5,TGTGCCAGCAGCTTTAACAGGAGTAGCAATCAGCCCCAGCATTTT,CASSFNRSSNQPQHF
once,15,TRBV28,TRBD1,TRBJ1-5,TGTGCCAGCATCGGACAGGTTCATAGCAATCAGCCCCAGCATTTT,CASIGQVHSNQPQHF
-,15,TRBV4-1,TRBD1,TRBJ2-7,TGCGCCAGCAGCCAATTTACAGGGGGATCCTACGAGCAGTACTTC,CASSQFTGGSYEQYF
-,11,TRBV11-2,-,TRBJ2-7,TGTGCCAGCAGCCAATCCTACGAGCAGTACTTC,CASSQSYEQYF
-,16,TRBV27,TRBD2,TRBJ2-3,TGTGCCAGCCAGGGACTAGCGGGTACCGTGACAGATACGCAGTATTTT,CASQGLAGTVTDTQYF
-,18,TRBV4-2,TRBD2,TRBJ2-5,TGTGCCAGCAGCCAAGGAACCCCGTCTTGGCGGGAGACAGAGACCCAGTACTTC,CASSQGTPSWRETETQYF
-,14,TRBV11-2,TRBD1,TRBJ1-2,TGTGCCAGCAGCTTAGGACAGGGTGACTATGGCTACACCTTC,CASSLGQGDYGYTF
-,15,TRBV2,TRBD1,TRBJ2-5,TGTGCCAGCAGACGAGGGACAGGGAGCCAAGAGACCCAGTACTTC,CASRRGTGSQETQYF
-,15,TRBV15,TRBD1,TRBJ2-3,TGTGCCACCAGCGAGCAATGGACAGGGTCAGATACGCAGTATTTT,CATSEQWTGSDTQYF
-,19,TRBV5-1,-,TRBJ2-6,TGCGCCAGCAGCTCCCCGGACAGCCCCAGCCACTCTGGGGCCAACGTCCTGACTTTC,CASSSPDSPSHSGANVLTF
once,18,TRBV7-2,TRBD2,TRBJ2-7,TGTGCCAGCAGCTTAGCAAAAGGGGAGGGACTAGCAGCCGAGGAGCAGTACTTC,CASSLAKGEGLAAEEQYF
once,17,TRBV5-1,TRBD2,TRBJ2-5,TGCGCCAGCAGCCCCCCCTGGCGGGAGGATTCGGGAGAGACCCAGTACTTC,CASSPPWREDSGETQYF
-,13,TRBV13,TRBD2,TRBJ2-7,TGTGCCAGCAGCCCCGGGAGGGACGTCGAGCAGTACTTC,CASSPGRDVEQYF
-,15,TRBV28,TRBD2,TRBJ2-7,TGTGCCAGCAGTTTCGAGGGAAGCGGGAGTCGGGAGCAGTACTTC,CASSFEGSGSREQYF
-,15,TRBV28,-,TRBJ2-3,TGTGCCAGCAACCCTCCCGGGAACCCCACAGATACGCAGTATTTT,CASNPPGNPTDTQYF
-,16,TRBV28,-,TRBJ2-7,TGTGCCAGCAGTTTAGGTTTGAGGGAGAGCTCCTACGAGCAGTACTTC,CASSLGLRESSYEQYF
few,11,TRBV14,-,TRBJ1-1,TGTGCCAGCAGCCAGTGGGCCGAAGCTTTCTTT,CASSQWAEAFF
-,13,TRBV4-1,-,TRBJ2-1,TGCGCCAGCAGCCAACGATGGGGTATTGAGCAGTTCTTC,CASSQRWGIEQFF
-,12,TRBV10-3,-,TRBJ2-7,TGTGCCATCAGTGGTCCAGGGGACGAGCAGTACTTC,CAISGPGDEQYF
-,14,TRBV18,-,TRBJ2-1,TGTGCCAGCTCACCAGAGGACCCAAGAAATGAGCAGTTCTTC,CASSPEDPRNEQFF
-,15,TRBV18,-,TRBJ1-5,TGTGCCAGCTCACCAACCGGGGAGGGCAATCAGCCCCAGCATTTT,CASSPTGEGNQPQHF
-,15,TRBV6-5,-,TRBJ1-5,TGTGCCAGCAGTCCTACAGGGTTTAGCAATCAGCCCCAGCATTTT,CASSPTGFSNQPQHF
-,14,TRBV5-1,-,TRBJ1-5,TGCGCCAGCAGGGGGGGACGGGTCAATCAGCCCCAGCATTTT,CASRGGRVNQPQHF
-,13,TRBV28,-,TRBJ2-7,TGTGCCAGCAGTTTATTGACTCTCTCAGGGCAGTACTTC,CASSLLTLSGQYF
-,14,TRBV7-9,-,TRBJ2-7,TGTGCCAGCAGCTCGGAGGAGGGCTGGTACGAGCAGTACTTC,CASSSEEGWYEQYF
-,16,TRBV7-9,TRBD1,TRBJ2-7,TGTGCCAGCAGCGCCAGGGACAGGGGGCCTCACTTGGGGCAGTACTTC,CASSARDRGPHLGQYF
once,14,TRBV5-8,-,TRBJ1-4,TGTGCCAGCAGATCGACAGGAAGTAATGAAAAACTGTTTTTT,CASRSTGSNEKLFF
-,16,TRBV7-9,-,TRBJ1-4,TGTGCCAGCAGCTCCAATAAGGACAGCAAAAATGAAAAACTGTTTTTT,CASSSNKDSKNEKLFF